This T cell receptor beta chain derives from a study of technical replicates of blood from several donors. TCRdb's copy holds only in-frame clones and misses some; the assay was immunoSEQ multiplex PCR. Of about 80,000 clones listed, about 91% are singletons. CDR3 length equals 11 residues. Germline lookup yields CDR1 SNHLY and CDR2 FYNNEI. V dropped 7 bases and J dropped 4 bases, with 8 bases sitting between them. The V call is TRBV2, the J call TRBJ2-7; unclear D gene. The clonotype comes from a human donor in good health. The sample taken for sequencing was T cells isolated from PBMCs. The CDR3 sequence is CASIASYEQYF. In nucleotides, the CDR3 is TGTGCCAGCATAGCATCATACGAGCAGTACTTC.